The T cell receptor (beta chain) described here comes from a study of T cell repertoires in cytomegalovirus infection. J was trimmed by 0 bases and V by 0 bases; bases with no gene match: 5. The V gene's germline CDR1 is MNHEY and CDR2 SMNVEV (reference sequence). The CDR3 consists of 18 residues. This clonotype was found a few times. Its cognate antigen is unknown. TCRdb ran MiXCR on the reads and lists one entry per CDR3 protein. Of about a million distinct CDR3 sequences listed, 30% to 40% were seen once; the top ten hold around 15%. The source of this sequence is a human donor in good health (CMV status not recorded). Some clones in this sample may be carry-over from other donors' samples. The chain carries TRBV27 and TRBJ2-6; 7 nucleotides match TRBD1. Sequenced here: cultured CD8+ T cells from PBMCs, sampled from culture after CMV antigen stimulation. CDR3 DNA: TGTGCCAGCAGTTTATCACCAGGGGGTCCCTCTGGGGCCAACGTCCTGACTTTC. Its translation is CASSLSPGGPSGANVLTF.